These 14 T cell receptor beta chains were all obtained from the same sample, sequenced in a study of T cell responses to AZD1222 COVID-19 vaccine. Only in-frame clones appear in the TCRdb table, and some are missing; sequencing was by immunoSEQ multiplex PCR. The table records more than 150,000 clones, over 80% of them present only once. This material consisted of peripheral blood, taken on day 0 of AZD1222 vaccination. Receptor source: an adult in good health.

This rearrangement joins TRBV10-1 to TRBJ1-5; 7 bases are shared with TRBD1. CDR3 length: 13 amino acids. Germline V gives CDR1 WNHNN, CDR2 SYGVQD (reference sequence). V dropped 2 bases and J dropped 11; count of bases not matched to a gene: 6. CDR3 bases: TGCGCCAGCAGTGAGGACAGGGTTATGGCCCAGCATTTT. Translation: CASSEDRVMAQHF.

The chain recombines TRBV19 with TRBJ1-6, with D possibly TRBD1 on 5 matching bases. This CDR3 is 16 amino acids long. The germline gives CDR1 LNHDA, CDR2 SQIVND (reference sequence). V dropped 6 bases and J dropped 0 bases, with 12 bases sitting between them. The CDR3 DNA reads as TGTGCCAGTAGGAACGTCGGGGGCTCCTATAATTCACCCCTCCACTTT. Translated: CASRNVGGSYNSPLHF.

The CDR3 DNA sequence: TGTGCCAGCAGCTTATCAGGGGCCCGCACCGGGGAGCTGTTTTTT. Translated: CASSLSGARTGELFF. The chain employs TRBV11-1 and TRBJ2-2; a weak D match, TRBD1 (6 bases). Germline CDR1 is SGHAT and CDR2 is FQDESV (reference sequence). This CDR3 is 15 amino acids long. V gave up 2 bases and J gave up 4 bases, with 11 bases separating them.

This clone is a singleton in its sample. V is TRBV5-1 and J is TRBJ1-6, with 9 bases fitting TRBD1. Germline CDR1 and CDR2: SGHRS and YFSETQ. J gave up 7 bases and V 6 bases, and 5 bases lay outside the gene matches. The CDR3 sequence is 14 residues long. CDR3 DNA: TGCGCCAGCACCCACGGGACAGGGAATTCACCCCTCCACTTT. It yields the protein CASTHGTGNSPLHF. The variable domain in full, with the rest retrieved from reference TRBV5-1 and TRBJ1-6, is KAGVTQTPRYLIKTRGQQVTLSCSPISGHRSVSWYQQTPGQGLQFLFEYFSETQRNKGNFPGRFSGRQFSNSRSEMNVSTLELGDSALYLCASTHGTGNSPLHFGNGTRLTVT.

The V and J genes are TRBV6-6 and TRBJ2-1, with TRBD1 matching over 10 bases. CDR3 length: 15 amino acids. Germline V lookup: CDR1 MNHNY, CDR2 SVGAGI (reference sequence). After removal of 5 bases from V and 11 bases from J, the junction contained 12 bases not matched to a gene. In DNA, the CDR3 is TGTGCCAGCAGTCAATCCGGGACAGGGGTTGGGAAGCAGTTCTTC. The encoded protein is CASSQSGTGVGKQFF.

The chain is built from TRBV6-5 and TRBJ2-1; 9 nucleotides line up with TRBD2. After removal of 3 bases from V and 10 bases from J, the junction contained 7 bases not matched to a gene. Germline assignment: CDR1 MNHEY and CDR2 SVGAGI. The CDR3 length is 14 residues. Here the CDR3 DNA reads TGTGCCAGCAGTTATAGGGGACTAGCACGGGAGCAGTTCTTC. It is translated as CASSYRGLAREQFF.

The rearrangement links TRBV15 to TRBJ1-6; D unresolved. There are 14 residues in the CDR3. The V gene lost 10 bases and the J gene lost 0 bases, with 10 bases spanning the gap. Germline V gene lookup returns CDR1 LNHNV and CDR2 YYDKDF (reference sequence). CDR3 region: CAIGKASYNSPLHF. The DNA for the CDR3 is TGTGCCATCGGCAAAGCCTCCTATAATTCACCCCTCCACTTT.

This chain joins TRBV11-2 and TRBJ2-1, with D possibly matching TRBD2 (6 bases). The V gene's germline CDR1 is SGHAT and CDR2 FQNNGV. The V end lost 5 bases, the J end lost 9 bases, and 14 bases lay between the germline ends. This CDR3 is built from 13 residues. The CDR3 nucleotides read TGTGCCAGCAGCCCCCTCACCGGGGGTGAGCAGTTCTTC. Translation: CASSPLTGGEQFF.

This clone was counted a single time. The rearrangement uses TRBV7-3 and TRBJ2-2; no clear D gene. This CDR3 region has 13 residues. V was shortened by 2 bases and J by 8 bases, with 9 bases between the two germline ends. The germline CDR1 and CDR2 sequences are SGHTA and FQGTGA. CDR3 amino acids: CASSLAYTGELFF. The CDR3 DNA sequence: TGTGCCAGCAGCTTAGCCTATACTGGGGAGCTGTTTTTT.

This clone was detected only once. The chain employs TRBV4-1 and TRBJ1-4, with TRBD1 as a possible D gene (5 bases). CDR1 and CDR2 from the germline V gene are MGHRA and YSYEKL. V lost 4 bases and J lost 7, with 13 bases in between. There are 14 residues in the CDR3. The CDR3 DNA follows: TGCGCCAGCAGCCCAGACAGCTGGATTGAAAAACTGTTTTTT. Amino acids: CASSPDSWIEKLFF.

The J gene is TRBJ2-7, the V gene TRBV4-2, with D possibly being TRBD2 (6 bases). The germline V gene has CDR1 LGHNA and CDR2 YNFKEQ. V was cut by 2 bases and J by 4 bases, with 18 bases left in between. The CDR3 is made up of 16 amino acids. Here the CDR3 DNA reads TGTGCCAGCAGCCAATGGCCGGGGGAGAAACAATACGAGCAGTACTTC. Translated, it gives CASSQWPGEKQYEQYF.

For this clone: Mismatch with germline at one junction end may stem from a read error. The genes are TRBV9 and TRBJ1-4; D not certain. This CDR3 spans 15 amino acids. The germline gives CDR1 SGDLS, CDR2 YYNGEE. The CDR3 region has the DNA TGTGCCAGCAGCGGACGTGGGTATGTTAATGAAAACCTGTTTTTT. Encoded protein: CASSGRGYVNENLFF.

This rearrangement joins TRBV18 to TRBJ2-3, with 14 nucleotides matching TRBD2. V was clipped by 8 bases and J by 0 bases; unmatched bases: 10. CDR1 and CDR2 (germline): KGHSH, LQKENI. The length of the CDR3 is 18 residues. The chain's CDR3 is CASHAGLAGAGSTDTQYF. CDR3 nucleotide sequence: TGTGCCAGCCACGCGGGACTAGCGGGAGCTGGAAGCACAGATACGCAGTATTTT.

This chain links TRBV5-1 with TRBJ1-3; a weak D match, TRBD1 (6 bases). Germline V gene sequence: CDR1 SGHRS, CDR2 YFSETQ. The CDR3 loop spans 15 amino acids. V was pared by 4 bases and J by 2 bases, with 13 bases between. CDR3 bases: TGCGCCAGCAGCCCATCTGGGGGGCCTGGAAACACCATATATTTT. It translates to CASSPSGGPGNTIYF.